Presented here are 29 T cell receptor beta chains from one specimen sequenced in a study of T cell responses to AZD1222 COVID-19 vaccine. The data were produced by immunoSEQ multiplex PCR, yet TCRdb's version contains in-frame clones alone and is incomplete. The data show 110,000 to 150,000 clones, 90% seen once. Sequenced here: peripheral blood, sampled on day 0 of AZD1222 vaccination. The receptors originated from an adult in good health.

The chain uses TRBV5-6 and TRBJ1-2, with a tentative D call TRBD1 (6 bases). Trimming stripped 0 bases from V and 4 bases from J, with 16 bases between. The CDR3 totals 16 residues. The germline gives CDR1 SGHDT, CDR2 YYEEEE. CDR3 in amino acids: CASSLVVRGQAYGYTF. CDR3 coding DNA: TGTGCCAGCAGCTTGGTAGTTCGGGGGCAGGCCTATGGCTACACCTTC.

This chain joins TRBV7-3 and TRBJ2-1; 15 bases match TRBD2. Losses at the gene ends were 3 bases for V and 7 bases for J; bases not matched to a gene: 4. The length of the CDR3 is 16 residues. Germline values: CDR1 SGHTA, CDR2 FQGTGA. The CDR3 DNA sequence: TGTGCCAGCAGCTTTCAAGGGACTAGCGGGAGGAATGAGCAGTTCTTC. This encodes CASSFQGTSGRNEQFF.

The chain joins TRBV5-3 to TRBJ1-6; 7 bases line up with TRBD1. TRBV5-3 is flagged as an ORF with uncertain function. CDR3 length: 20 residues. V was clipped by 4 bases and J by 2 bases; unmatched bases: 18. For the CDR3, the DNA is TGTGCCAGAAGCCCCCCAGGGGGACAAGGGGGGATCCCCTATAATTCACCCCTCCACTTT. It yields the protein CARSPPGGQGGIPYNSPLHF.

The J gene is TRBJ2-5, the V gene TRBV7-2; no clear D. Germline V gene sequence: CDR1 SGHTA, CDR2 FQGNSA. The CDR3 contains 13 residues. Trimming left V 5 bases short and J 5 bases short, with 12 bases between. The CDR3 nucleotides read TGTGCCAGCAGCCAAGACCGCGCTGAGACCCAGTACTTC. Translated, it gives CASSQDRAETQYF.

This clone appeared a single time. The rearrangement joins TRBV6-2 or TRBV6-3 to TRBJ2-1; 7 bases agree with TRBD2. The CDR3 consists of 14 residues. V lost 3 bases to trimming and J lost 7 bases; unmatched junction nucleotides: 6. The germline gives CDR1 MNHEY, CDR2 SVGEGT. The CDR3: CASSYGSSGNEQFF. CDR3 sequence (DNA): TGTGCCAGCAGTTATGGATCTAGCGGTAATGAGCAGTTCTTC.

The chain employs TRBV5-4 and TRBJ1-3; unclear D gene. V lost 4 bases, J lost 8 bases, and 13 bases lay in between. Per the germline V gene, CDR1 is SGHNT and CDR2 is YYREEE (reference sequence). CDR3 length: 13 amino acids. Written as DNA, the CDR3 is TGTGCCAGCAGCGCCCTCAGTCTGGACACCATATATTTT. This translates into CASSALSLDTIYF.

V and J are TRBV4-3 and TRBJ2-7; tentative D call: TRBD1 (5 bases). The CDR3 length is 17 residues. Per the germline V gene, CDR1 is LGHNA and CDR2 is YSLEER. Trimming pared 0 bases from V and 2 bases from J, leaving 17 bases between. The CDR3 DNA reads as TGCGCCAGCAGCCAAGAGCCCAAGCCGACAGCCCCCTACGAGCAGTACTTC. Protein product: CASSQEPKPTAPYEQYF.

This clone was observed once. V is TRBV20-1 and J is TRBJ2-4; D tentatively fits TRBD1 or TRBD2 (6 bases each). V lost 3 bases, J lost 3 bases, and 15 bases lay in between. In germline, CDR1 is DFQATT, CDR2 SNEGSKA (reference sequence). CDR3 length: 15 residues. The CDR3: CSASTGGRGKNIQYF. In DNA, the CDR3 is TGCAGTGCTAGTACCGGGGGCCGAGGCAAAAACATTCAGTACTTC.

V usage is TRBV28 and J usage is TRBJ2-2; 11 positions match TRBD2. V lost 3 bases and J lost 2; bases outside the gene matches: 11. Germline V gene data show CDR1 as MDHEN and CDR2 as SYDVKM. The CDR3 runs to 19 residues. CDR3 nucleotides: TGTGCCAGCAGTTTTTCCCTCCACACTAGCGGGAGTAACACCGGGGAGCTGTTTTTT. This sequence encodes CASSFSLHTSGSNTGELFF.

CDR3 sequence (DNA): TGTGCCAGTAGTAACGACAGGAGGAACTATGGCTACACCTTC. Its protein product is CASSNDRRNYGYTF. The chain has TRBV19 and TRBJ1-2, with D possibly matching TRBD1 (6 bases). The length of the CDR3 is 14 residues. V was pared by 4 bases and J by 2 bases, with 11 bases between. Per germline, CDR1 LNHDA and CDR2 SQIVND (reference sequence).

The CDR3 spells CSASRFRGAGNSPLHF. In nucleotides, the CDR3 is TGCAGTGCTAGTAGGTTTCGGGGGGCTGGCAATTCACCCCTCCACTTT. The J gene is TRBJ1-6, the V gene TRBV20-1, with D possibly matching TRBD1 (6 bases). The CDR3 totals 16 residues. In germline, CDR1 is DFQATT, CDR2 SNEGSKA (reference sequence). V lost 3 bases and J lost 7, with 19 bases in between.

The chain carries TRBV24-1 and TRBJ2-5; TRBD2 aligns across 15 bases. Trimming took 12 bases from V and 4 from J; bases not matched to a gene: 5. From germline, CDR1 is KGHDR and CDR2 SFDVKD. The CDR3 sequence is 14 residues long. This CDR3 reads CAAKGLAGGETQYF. In DNA, the CDR3 is TGTGCCGCTAAGGGACTAGCGGGAGGAGAGACCCAGTACTTC.

The rearrangement uses TRBV24-1 and TRBJ1-2; D possibly corresponds to TRBD1 (5 bases). CDR1 KGHDR and CDR2 SFDVKD come from the germline V gene. The germline V and J ends were trimmed by 7 bases and 4 bases, with 12 bases remaining between them. The CDR3 has 13 residues. CDR3: CATRPGTGYGYTF. CDR3 DNA: TGTGCCACCAGGCCCGGGACGGGCTATGGCTACACCTTC.

The chain has TRBV5-4 and TRBJ1-1, with D perhaps matching TRBD1 (5 bases). The CDR3 is 14 amino acids. Germline loops: CDR1 SGHNT, CDR2 YYREEE (reference sequence). V lost 4 bases and J 1 base, leaving 11 bases between the germline ends. CDR3 sequence: CASSPGTQNTEAFF. CDR3 nucleotides: TGTGCCAGCAGCCCCGGGACCCAGAACACTGAAGCTTTCTTT. Combining the CDR3 with reference TRBV5-4 and TRBJ1-1 gives the whole variable domain ETGVTQSPTHLIKTRGQQVTLRCSSQSGHNTVSWYQQALGQGPQFIFQYYREEENGRGNFPPRFSGLQFPNYSSELNVNALELDDSALYLCASSPGTQNTEAFFGQGTRLTVV.

The CDR3 reads CASTGTSGRGEQYF. CDR3 DNA: TGTGCCAGCACGGGGACTAGCGGGAGGGGTGAGCAGTACTTC. V and J are TRBV3-1 (or the pseudogene TRBV3-2) and TRBJ2-7; 16 nucleotides agree with TRBD2. The CDR3 has 14 amino acids. V trimming: 7 bases; J trimming: 7 bases; junction bases outside the gene matches: 4. The germline gives CDR1 LGHDT, CDR2 YNNKEL (reference sequence).

The rearrangement joins TRBV30 to TRBJ2-2; 7 bases are a match to TRBD1. The V and J ends lost 5 bases and 4 bases, in that order; junction bases with no gene match: 10. From germline, CDR1 is GTSNPN and CDR2 SVGIG (reference sequence). The CDR3 runs 15 residues. CDR3 sequence reads: CAWHWTGKVTGELFF. The CDR3 DNA follows: TGTGCCTGGCATTGGACAGGAAAGGTCACCGGGGAGCTGTTTTTT.

The chain links TRBV19 to TRBJ2-3; 8 bases align to TRBD1. The ends lost 1 base at V and 0 bases at J; junction bases unmatched: 6. The V gene's germline CDR1 is LNHDA and CDR2 SQIVND (reference sequence). This CDR3 contains 17 residues. The DNA of the CDR3 is TGTGCCAGTAGTATAGCTGGGACAGGACTTAGCACAGATACGCAGTATTTT. This encodes CASSIAGTGLSTDTQYF. The full variable domain, rest sourced from reference TRBV19 and TRBJ2-3, is DGGITQSPKYLFRKEGQNVTLSCEQNLNHDAMYWYRQDPGQGLRLIYYSQIVNDFQKGDIAEGYSVSREKKESFPLTVTSAQKNPTAFYLCASSIAGTGLSTDTQYFGPGTRLTVL.

The V gene is TRBV18, the J gene TRBJ1-2, with 10 nucleotides matching TRBD1. Germline V gene data show CDR1 as KGHSH and CDR2 as LQKENI. J gave up 7 bases and V 4 bases, and 12 bases lay outside the gene matches. CDR3 length equals 16 residues. The CDR3, as DNA: TGTGCCAGCTCACTAGATCCCGGGACAGGGGCAGGTGGCTACACCTTC. Its protein product is CASSLDPGTGAGGYTF. The full variable domain, with the rest looked up from reference TRBV18 and TRBJ1-2, is NAGVMQNPRHLVRRRGQEARLRCSPMKGHSHVYWYRQLPEEGLKFMVYLQKENIIDESGMPKERFSAEFPKEGPSILRIQQVVRGDSAAYFCASSLDPGTGAGGYTFGSGTRLTVV.

In this sample, this clone turned up once. The chain couples TRBV18 to TRBJ1-1, with no clear D. Germline values: CDR1 KGHSH, CDR2 LQKENI. The CDR3 extends over 14 amino acids. V lost 11 bases to trimming and J lost 6 bases, with 22 bases between them. The CDR3 DNA follows: TGTGCCGGCAAAACGTCGAAATCTGAGCCTGAAGCTTTCTTT. Encoded protein: CAGKTSKSEPEAFF.

This rearrangement joins TRBV6-5 to TRBJ1-1; 9 bases align to TRBD1. CDR3 size: 14 residues. Unmatched junction bases numbered 8, after V lost 8 bases and J lost 4 bases. Germline V lookup: CDR1 MNHEY, CDR2 SVGAGI. The CDR3 protein is CASSTGQGFTEAFF. The CDR3 DNA sequence: TGTGCCAGCTCCACGGGACAGGGTTTCACTGAAGCTTTCTTT.

A remark on this clone: The junction does not match germline at one end; this may be a read error. This chain connects TRBV18 to TRBJ2-5; 7 nucleotides align to TRBD1. Germline CDR1 KGHSH, CDR2 LQKENI. This CDR3 has 15 residues. In DNA form, the CDR3 reads TGTGCCAGCTCACCAGGCCGGGACAGCCAAAAGACCCAGTACTTC. Translating gives CASSPGRDSQKTQYF.

This clone has just one count. V usage is TRBV28 and J usage is TRBJ2-5; 9 bases agree with TRBD1. CDR3 length equals 16 residues. Germline lookup yields CDR1 MDHEN and CDR2 SYDVKM. The junction had 11 bases not matched to a gene; V was cut back by 4 bases and J by 5 bases. The CDR3 loop is CASSYRDRVLGETQYF. DNA of the CDR3: TGTGCCAGCAGTTACCGGGACAGGGTTTTAGGGGAGACCCAGTACTTC.

The chain joins TRBV15 to TRBJ1-1; D uncertain. The CDR3 sequence is 12 residues long. The V end lost 5 bases, the J end lost 4 bases, and 8 bases lay between the germline ends. CDR1 and CDR2 (germline): LNHNV, YYDKDF (reference sequence). DNA for the CDR3: TGTGCCACCAGCCGATTGCGCACTGAAGCTTTCTTT. Translating it yields CATSRLRTEAFF.

This sequence joins TRBV4-3 and TRBJ2-2, with D tentatively TRBD1 (5 bases). The CDR3 is 14 amino acids. The V gene lost 4 bases and the J gene lost 4 bases, with 10 bases spanning the gap. CDR1 LGHNA and CDR2 YSLEER come from the germline V gene. The CDR3 here is CASSLRRGTGELFF. CDR3 in DNA: TGCGCCAGCAGCCTCCGAAGGGGCACCGGGGAGCTGTTTTTT.

V is TRBV14 and J is TRBJ1-2; 7 nucleotides line up with TRBD1. Trimming took 0 bases from V and 7 from J; bases not matched to a gene: 5. Germline loops: CDR1 SGHDN, CDR2 FVKESK. The CDR3 covers 14 residues. CDR3 in DNA: TGTGCCAGCAGCCAAGATCTAAGACAGGGTGGCTACACCTTC. Encoded protein: CASSQDLRQGGYTF.

This sequence joins TRBV29-1 and TRBJ2-7, with D possibly TRBD2 on 5 matching bases. V was trimmed by 7 bases and J by 0 bases, leaving 10 bases between them. The germline CDR1 and CDR2 sequences are SQVTM and ANQGSEA. The CDR3 is made up of 12 amino acids. For the CDR3, the DNA is TGCAGCGCCCGGGATAACTCCTACGAGCAGTACTTC. It specifies CSARDNSYEQYF.

This clone occurred once. V usage is TRBV21-1 and J usage is TRBJ1-6; the table's D call of TRBD1 was not tested on the DNA. TRBV21-1 is labeled a pseudogene. There are 16 residues in the CDR3. CDR3 sequence reads: CASTYKDRIYNSPLHF. In DNA form, the CDR3 reads TGTGCCAGCACCTACAAGGACAGGATTTATAATTCACCCCTCCACTTT.

This rearrangement joins TRBV9 to TRBJ2-3; D is ambiguous. This CDR3 region has 16 residues. The V gene lost 4 bases and the J gene lost 1 base, with 16 bases spanning the gap. Germline V gene data show CDR1 as SGDLS and CDR2 as YYNGEE. CDR3 in DNA: TGTGCCAGCAGCCTCCGAGGCCTTTGGGGCACAGATACGCAGTATTTT. Protein: CASSLRGLWGTDTQYF.

This chain links TRBV5-1 with TRBJ2-3; 11 bases are a match to TRBD1. Looked up from germline, CDR1 is SGHRS and CDR2 is YFSETQ. The V gene end was trimmed by 4 bases and the J gene end by 4 bases; junction bases not matched to a gene: 5. The CDR3 totals 15 residues. Here the CDR3 DNA reads TGCGCCAGCAGCCAGGACAGGGGGCAAGCAGATACGCAGTATTTT. It yields the protein CASSQDRGQADTQYF.